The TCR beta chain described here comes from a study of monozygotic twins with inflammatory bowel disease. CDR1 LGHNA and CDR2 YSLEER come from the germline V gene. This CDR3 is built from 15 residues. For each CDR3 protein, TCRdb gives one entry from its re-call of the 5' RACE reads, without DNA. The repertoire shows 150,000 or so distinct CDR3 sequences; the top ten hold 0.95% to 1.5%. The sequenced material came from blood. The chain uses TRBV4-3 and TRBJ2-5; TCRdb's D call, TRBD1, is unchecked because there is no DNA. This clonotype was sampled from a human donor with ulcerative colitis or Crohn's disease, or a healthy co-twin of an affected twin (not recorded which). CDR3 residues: CASSQDSGNGETQYF.